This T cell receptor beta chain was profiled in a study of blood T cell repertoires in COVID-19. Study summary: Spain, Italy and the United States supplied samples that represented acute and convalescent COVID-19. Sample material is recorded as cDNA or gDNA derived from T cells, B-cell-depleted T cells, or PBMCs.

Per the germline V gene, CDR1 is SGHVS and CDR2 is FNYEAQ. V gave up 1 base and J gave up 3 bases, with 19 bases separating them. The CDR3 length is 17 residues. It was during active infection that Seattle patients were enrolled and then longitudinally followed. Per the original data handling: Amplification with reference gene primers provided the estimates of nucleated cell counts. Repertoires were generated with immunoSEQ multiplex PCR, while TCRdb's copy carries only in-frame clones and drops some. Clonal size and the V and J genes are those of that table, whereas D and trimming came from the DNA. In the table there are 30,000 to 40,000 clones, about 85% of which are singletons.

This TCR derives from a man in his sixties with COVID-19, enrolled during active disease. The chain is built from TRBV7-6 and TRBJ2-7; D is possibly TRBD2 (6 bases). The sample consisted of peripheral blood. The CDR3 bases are TGTGCCAGCAGCTTAGGGGGGGTCAGCCCCACTCTCTACGAGCAGTACTTC. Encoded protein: CASSLGGVSPTLYEQYF.